Shown below are 24 T cell receptor beta chains from a single sample sequenced in a study of CD4 and CD8 cells across lung adenocarcinoma regions. TCRdb reprocessed the PCR reads with MiXCR, giving one entry per CDR3 protein. This sample has around 20,000 distinct CDR3 sequences, with roughly half found just once. What was sequenced was CD8+ T cells from the center of a lung tumor. Receptors originate from a female donor with lung adenocarcinoma. The CD4 and CD8 labels of this study may be unreliable.

The chain combines TRBV25-1 with TRBJ2-5; 9 bases align to TRBD2. The J call may be in error: the DNA end matches TRBJ2-1 better. Germline assignment: CDR1 MGHDK and CDR2 SYGVNS. CDR3 size: 13 residues. The CDR3 nucleotides are TGTGCCAGCAGCCGCGGGAGGGCCGAGGAGCAGTTCTTC. Translation: CASSRGRAEEQFF.

The chain links TRBV7-2 to TRBJ2-1; 11 nucleotides match TRBD2. The ends lost 5 bases at V and 4 bases at J; junction bases unmatched: 4. Germline V gives CDR1 SGHTA, CDR2 FQGNSA. The CDR3 is 15 amino acids. CDR3 DNA sequence: TGTGCCAGCAGCCCGTCTAGCGGGAGGTACAATGAGCAGTTCTTC. The encoded protein is CASSPSSGRYNEQFF.

The V gene is TRBV7-9, the J gene TRBJ2-1, with D hard to call. With 2 bases removed from V and 8 bases from J, the gap between germline ends came to 4 bases. Germline loops: CDR1 SEHNR, CDR2 FQNEAQ (reference sequence). CDR3 size: 11 residues. For the CDR3, the DNA is TGTGCCAGCAGCTTAAATCATGAGCAGTTCTTC. Translation: CASSLNHEQFF.

The rearrangement joins TRBV6-4 to TRBJ2-1, with TRBD1 as a possible D gene (5 bases). Trimming removed 2 bases from V and 3 bases from J, with 14 bases in between. CDR3 length equals 16 residues. In germline, CDR1 is MRHNA, CDR2 SNTAGT. CDR3 bases: TGTGCCAGCAGTGACAAAAGGGGCGCAGACTACAATGAGCAGTTCTTC. This codes for CASSDKRGADYNEQFF.

V and J are TRBV7-2 and TRBJ2-1, with 8 positions matching TRBD2. The germline V gene encodes CDR1 SGHTA and CDR2 FQGNSA. The CDR3 totals 15 residues. Trimming took 6 bases from V and 1 from J; bases not matched to a gene: 5. As DNA, the CDR3 is TGTGCCAGCAGTACTAGCGGATCTTCCTACAATGAGCAGTTCTTC. Protein product: CASSTSGSSYNEQFF. The full variable domain, in which reference TRBV7-2 and TRBJ2-1 provide the parts outside the CDR3, is GAGVSQSPSNKVTEKGKDVELRCDPISGHTALYWYRQSLGQGLEFLIYFQGNSAPDKSGLPSDRFSAERTGGSVSTLTIQRTQQEDSAVYLCASSTSGSSYNEQFFGPGTRLTVL.

This clonotype was recorded a few times. V gene TRBV6-5 combines with J gene TRBJ2-3, with D uncertain. With 0 bases removed from V and 5 bases from J, the gap between germline ends came to 3 bases. Germline lookup yields CDR1 MNHEY and CDR2 SVGAGI. This CDR3 has 12 amino acids. The CDR3 DNA sequence: TGTGCCAGCAGTTACTCTGGAGATACGCAGTATTTT. Its protein is CASSYSGDTQYF.

J is TRBJ2-5 and V is TRBV20-1; D gene ambiguous. The DNA end is more similar to TRBJ2-7, so the J call may be wrong. Germline CDR1 and CDR2: DFQATT and SNEGSKA (reference sequence). The CDR3 has 11 amino acids. The CDR3 here is CSVDLTYEQYF. The CDR3 DNA sequence: TGCAGTGTTGATTTAACCTACGAGCAGTACTTC.

This rearrangement joins TRBV4-1 to TRBJ1-2; weak D call: TRBD1 (6 bases). Trimming left V 0 bases short and J 4 bases short, with 15 bases between. Germline V gives CDR1 MGHRA, CDR2 YSYEKL. The CDR3 consists of 16 residues. Here the CDR3 reads CASSQDRGDTSYGYTF. CDR3 nucleotides: TGCGCCAGCAGCCAAGATCGAGGGGACACCTCCTATGGCTACACCTTC.

This chain uses TRBV4-3 with TRBJ2-4; D is possibly TRBD1 or TRBD2 (5 bases each). V lost 4 bases to trimming and J lost 13 bases, with 29 bases between them. This CDR3 spans 17 amino acids. Germline V lookup: CDR1 LGHNA, CDR2 YSLEER. CDR3 residues: CASSPDHGAGRQDTQYF. The CDR3 nucleotides read TGCGCCAGCAGCCCAGACCACGGGGCCGGGCGTCAAGACACCCAGTACTTC.

The V call is TRBV6-1, the J call TRBJ2-1, with 9 bases matching TRBD2. After removal of 5 bases from V and 3 bases from J, the junction contained 8 bases not matched to a gene. Germline CDR1 and CDR2: MNHNS and SASEGT. The CDR3 covers 16 residues. The CDR3 region has the DNA TGTGCCAGCAGTACACGCACTAGCGGGCTCTACAATGAGCAGTTCTTC. The encoded protein is CASSTRTSGLYNEQFF.

This chain joins TRBV6-1 and TRBJ2-3, with D possibly matching TRBD2 (6 bases). Deletions cut 6 bases from V and 0 bases from J, with 13 bases between. The CDR3 consists of 15 residues. Germline V gives CDR1 MNHNS, CDR2 SASEGT. The CDR3 nucleotides are TGTGCCAGCAGCACATCCGGGACTAGCACAGATACGCAGTATTTT. This gives the protein CASSTSGTSTDTQYF.

The chain employs TRBV6-5 and TRBJ1-4; D is uncertain. V lost 0 bases and J lost 1, with 6 bases in between. CDR1 and CDR2 (germline): MNHEY, SVGAGI. The CDR3 consists of 15 residues. CDR3 residues: CASSYSFGTNEKLFF. The CDR3 DNA follows: TGTGCCAGCAGTTACTCTTTCGGAACTAATGAAAAACTGTTTTTT.

This clonotype was seen only a few times. The rearrangement joins TRBV7-2 to TRBJ2-1; 10 nucleotides align to TRBD2. V was clipped by 1 base and J by 10 bases; unmatched bases: 10. This CDR3 region has 16 residues. The germline V gene encodes CDR1 SGHTA and CDR2 FQGNSA. CDR3 amino acids: CASSLGSGRARIEQFF. Here the CDR3 DNA reads TGTGCCAGCAGCTTAGGGAGCGGGAGGGCCCGGATCGAGCAGTTCTTC.

This clonotype was recorded a few times. This rearrangement joins TRBV6-1 to TRBJ2-3; 9 bases line up with TRBD1. The CDR3 runs to 13 residues. Per germline, CDR1 MNHNS and CDR2 SASEGT. V was pared by 4 bases and J by 5 bases, with 1 base of the junction left unmatched. In DNA form, the CDR3 reads TGTGCCAGCAGTGGACAGGGGGTAGATACGCAGTATTTT. It encodes CASSGQGVDTQYF.

This chain links TRBV11-2 with TRBJ2-1; 8 nucleotides align to TRBD2. This CDR3 has 15 residues. The germline CDR1 and CDR2 sequences are SGHAT and FQNNGV. The J segment lost 3 bases and the V segment lost 1 base, leaving 2 bases of the junction unmatched. CDR3 sequence: CASSLALADYNEQFF. The CDR3 DNA sequence: TGTGCCAGCAGCTTAGCACTAGCGGACTACAATGAGCAGTTCTTC.

This chain connects TRBV6-1 to TRBJ2-3; D might be TRBD1 or TRBD2, each matching 6 bases. TRBJ2-7 explains the end of the DNA better; the J call may be wrong. CDR1 and CDR2 (germline): MNHNS, SASEGT. The CDR3 sequence is 15 residues long. CDR3 sequence (DNA): TGTGCCAGGGGTGACGGGGGCATCGTCTCAGATACGCAGTACTTC. Translated, it gives CARGDGGIVSDTQYF.

This clonotype is large in the sample. This chain uses TRBV7-2 with TRBJ2-7; tentative D call: TRBD1 (5 bases). This CDR3 is 15 amino acids long. V lost 5 bases and J lost 0, with 14 bases in between. CDR1 is SGHTA, CDR2 FQGNSA, per germline. The CDR3 loop reads CASSPTTDSSYEQYF. For the CDR3, the DNA is TGTGCCAGCAGCCCGACGACAGATAGCTCCTACGAGCAGTACTTC.

Ten or more counts support this clonotype. The chain links TRBV6-1 to TRBJ1-1; 11 nucleotides align to TRBD1. Germline CDR1 reads MNHNS; CDR2 reads SASEGT. The trim removed 5 bases at V and 13 bases at J, leaving 12 bases unmatched. The CDR3 spans 14 residues. CDR3 in DNA: TGTGCCAGCAGTCCCTCCGGGACAGGGGGGACGGGTTTCTTT. This encodes CASSPSGTGGTGFF.

V is TRBV11-3 and J is TRBJ2-1, with 9 bases that match TRBD2. The V gene end was trimmed by 0 bases and the J gene end by 0 bases; junction bases not matched to a gene: 12. Germline CDR1 is SGHNT and CDR2 is YENEEA. This CDR3 is 20 amino acids long. The DNA of the CDR3 is TGTGCCAGCAGCTTAGATCTCCTAGCGGGGAAAGGGAGCTCCTACAATGAGCAGTTCTTC. It yields the protein CASSLDLLAGKGSSYNEQFF.

The table lists this clonotype with a few counts. Here the CDR3 reads CATRLRLPYNEQFF. CDR3 sequence (DNA): TGCGCCACCCGTTTGAGGCTCCCCTACAATGAGCAGTTCTTC. This rearrangement joins TRBV23-1 to TRBJ2-1; D remains ambiguous. TRBV23-1 is placed among ORFs of uncertain function. The CDR3 is made up of 14 amino acids. The V and J ends lost 10 bases and 2 bases respectively, with 15 bases between them.

This clonotype was counted ten times or more. This chain connects TRBV11-2 to TRBJ2-3; D call uncertain. Germline lookup yields CDR1 SGHAT and CDR2 FQNNGV. The germline V and J ends were trimmed by 1 base and 2 bases, with 10 bases remaining between them. This CDR3 is 15 amino acids long. The chain's CDR3 is CASSLGLRLTDTQYF. In DNA form, the CDR3 reads TGTGCCAGCAGCTTAGGCTTGCGGCTCACAGATACGCAGTATTTT.

This clonotype was counted a single time. This rearrangement joins TRBV6-5 to TRBJ1-2, with D unclear. Germline CDR1 MNHEY, CDR2 SVGAGI. CDR3 size: 13 residues. The ends were cut back, 4 bases at V and 6 bases at J, with 12 bases in the middle. CDR3 sequence reads: CASSLRGMDGYTF. DNA of the CDR3: TGTGCCAGCAGTTTAAGAGGGATGGATGGCTACACCTTC.

A note on this clonotype: Relative to the germline gene, one junction end is altered; a read error may explain this. The gene calls are TRBV27 and TRBJ2-6; 9 bases fit TRBD1. This CDR3 is built from 15 residues. Germline V gene lookup returns CDR1 MNHEY and CDR2 SMNVEV (reference sequence). In DNA form, the CDR3 reads TGTGCCAGCAGTAAACAGGGGGCTGGGTCCAACGACCAGAACTTC. Protein product: CASSKQGAGSNDQNF.

This clonotype was detected only once. One end of the junction fails to match germline, which may point to a read error. This chain connects TRBV27 to TRBJ2-3; D is possibly TRBD1 or TRBD2 (5 bases each). Germline CDR1 and CDR2: MNHEY and SMNVEV (reference sequence). This CDR3 has 15 residues. The CDR3 is CASSSWLRGKNTQYF. Here the CDR3 DNA reads TGTGCCAGCAGTTCGTGGTTGAGGGGCAAAAATACTCAGTATTTT.